This T cell receptor (beta chain) was captured in a study of shared clonotypes between healthy human individuals. Study-level points and caveats: Deeper or shallower sequencing was expected to change how clonotypes are shared among donors.

The CDR3 is 15 residues long. Germline values: CDR1 SEHNR, CDR2 FQNEAQ (reference sequence). V was shortened by 3 bases and J by 2 bases, with 13 bases between the two germline ends. Assay execution proceeded at the deep level. About 30,000 T cell genomes, or around 0.2 ug DNA, went into the sorted-subset replicate PCRs. The protocol was immunoSEQ multiplex PCR, while the TCRdb copy is restricted to in-frame clones and leaves out a portion. The data contain under 700,000 clones, roughly 95% of them singletons. Remarks on this clone: Its antigen is still unknown.

CD45RO negativity and positive selection for CCR7 defined naive CD8 cells, a population that excluded terminally differentiated effector memory CD45RA+ cells. The clonotype comes from a woman aged 25 to 45 in good health. This chain connects TRBV7-9 to TRBJ2-5; no clear D. The specimen was naive CD8+ T cells sorted from blood. The CDR3 here is CASSFLSTPQETQYF. CDR3 nucleotides: TGTGCCAGCAGCTTCTTGTCGACACCTCAAGAGACCCAGTACTTC.